This is a list of T cell receptor beta chains from one sample in a study of blood T cell repertoires in COVID-19. This table comes from immunoSEQ multiplex PCR, and its TCRdb copy is limited to in-frame clones, with some not included. The profile covers around 210,000 clones, with approximately 85% appearing a single time and 5.1% taken by the ten largest. The sequenced sample was peripheral blood. The receptor source for this set is a man in his fifties or sixties with COVID-19, enrolled during active disease. The CDR3 runs from the conserved cysteine through the conserved F or W. Each record gives: J gene, CDR3 length, V gene, CDR3 protein.

J: TRBJ1-1
length: 13
V: TRBV6-5
CDR3: CASSSEPGTEAFF

J: TRBJ1-2
length: 15
V: TRBV6-2/TRBV6-3
CDR3: CASSYSVPRGYGYTF

J: TRBJ1-5
length: 13
V: TRBV5-1
CDR3: CASSYSPNQPQHF

J: TRBJ2-7
length: 15
V: TRBV13
CDR3: CASSLRDYLSYEQYF

J: TRBJ2-5
length: 14
V: TRBV7-3
CDR3: CASSLGLKGETQYF

J: TRBJ1-2
length: 14
V: TRBV9
CDR3: CASSEGGGAYGYTF

J: TRBJ2-5
length: 15
V: TRBV6-5
CDR3: CASIAYGTRGETQYF

J: TRBJ1-3
length: 13
V: TRBV5-1
CDR3: CASSLVAGNTIYF

J: TRBJ2-1
length: 16
V: TRBV19
CDR3: CASSIVSGGFRNEQFF

J: TRBJ1-1
length: 14
V: TRBV7-9
CDR3: CASRPPAQNTEAFF

J: TRBJ2-1
length: 16
V: TRBV7-3
CDR3: CASSLLRGSSYNEQFF

J: TRBJ2-5
length: 12
V: TRBV6-5
CDR3: CASSATGETQYF

J: TRBJ1-2
length: 14
V: TRBV19
CDR3: CASSIGWTDYGYTF

J: TRBJ2-3
length: 12
V: TRBV28
CDR3: CASSDSGGGQYF

J: TRBJ1-5
length: 15
V: TRBV6-5
CDR3: CASRGDRAGNQPQHF

J: TRBJ2-2
length: 15
V: TRBV10-3
CDR3: CAISSRTGNTGELFF

J: TRBJ1-2
length: 13
V: TRBV5-5
CDR3: CASSVTGGGGYTF

J: TRBJ1-2
length: 16
V: TRBV9
CDR3: CASSVTAHQGNYGYTF

J: TRBJ1-4
length: 15
V: TRBV6-6
CDR3: CASSLVTNSNEKLFF

J: TRBJ2-7
length: 12
V: TRBV3-1/TRBV3-2
CDR3: CASSYSSYEQYF

J: TRBJ2-2
length: 14
V: TRBV9
CDR3: CASRASANTGELFF

J: TRBJ2-5
length: 11
V: TRBV20-1
CDR3: CSAGGLASQYF

J: TRBJ1-3
length: 16
V: TRBV5-1
CDR3: CASSSGDRTSGNTIYF

J: TRBJ1-5
length: 12
V: TRBV28
CDR3: CASLRGVQPQHF

J: TRBJ2-7
length: 14
V: TRBV2
CDR3: CASKGGTSGGGQYF

J: TRBJ1-1
length: 13
V: TRBV7-9
CDR3: CATETGMNTEAFF

J: TRBJ1-5
length: 14
V: TRBV6-6
CDR3: CASSYRTGSQPQHF

J: TRBJ2-1
length: 17
V: TRBV12-5
CDR3: CASGQNEKAGTYNEQFF

J: TRBJ2-7
length: 13
V: TRBV6-5
CDR3: CASKSSGGYEQYF

J: TRBJ1-4
length: 13
V: TRBV18
CDR3: CASSQEGSEKLFF

J: TRBJ1-4
length: 16
V: TRBV11-3
CDR3: CASSPHTGPTNEKLFF

J: TRBJ1-2
length: 10
V: TRBV30
CDR3: CAWKTGGYTF

J: TRBJ2-1
length: 15
V: TRBV7-9
CDR3: CASSLGGTSHSEQFF

J: TRBJ2-3
length: 16
V: TRBV5-1
CDR3: CASSLEVAGGSDTQYF

J: TRBJ1-6
length: 17
V: TRBV27
CDR3: CASSSGIRSSYNSPLHF

J: TRBJ2-3
length: 13
V: TRBV9
CDR3: CASSVSRTDTQYF

J: TRBJ1-4
length: 14
V: TRBV28
CDR3: CASSSGTTGEKLFF

J: TRBJ1-4
length: 15
V: TRBV5-4
CDR3: CASSLGQGLYEKLFF

J: TRBJ2-5
length: 14
V: TRBV5-1
CDR3: CASSLQSDEETQYF

J: TRBJ2-5
length: 15
V: TRBV19
CDR3: CASSRNRGPQETQYF

J: TRBJ2-5
length: 15
V: TRBV7-9
CDR3: CASSSGQGAWETQYF

J: TRBJ1-4
length: 14
V: TRBV19
CDR3: CASSIWGEDEKLFF

J: TRBJ2-7
length: 13
V: TRBV6-6
CDR3: CASSYSSERKQYF

J: TRBJ2-1
length: 15
V: TRBV19
CDR3: CASSIPRGVYNEQFF